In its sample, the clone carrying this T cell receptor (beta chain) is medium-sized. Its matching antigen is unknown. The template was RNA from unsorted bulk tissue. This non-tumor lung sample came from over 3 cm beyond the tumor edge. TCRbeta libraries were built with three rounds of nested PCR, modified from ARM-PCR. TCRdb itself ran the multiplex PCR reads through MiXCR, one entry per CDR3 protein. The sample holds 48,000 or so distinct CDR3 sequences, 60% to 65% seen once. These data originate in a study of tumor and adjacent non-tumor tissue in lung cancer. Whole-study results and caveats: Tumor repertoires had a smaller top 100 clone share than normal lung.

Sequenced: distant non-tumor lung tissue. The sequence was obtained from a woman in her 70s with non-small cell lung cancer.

The CDR3 region is CASSPSYEQYF. CDR3 DNA sequence: TGTGCCAGCAGCCCCTCCTACGAGCAGTACTTC. The rearrangement links TRBV6-2 or TRBV6-3 to TRBJ2-7; D unclear. This CDR3 contains 11 residues. Germline CDR1 reads MNHEY; CDR2 reads SVGEGT. Between the trimmed V and J ends, which lost 6 bases and 0 bases, there was a span of 3 bases.